What follows are 9 T cell receptor beta chains derived from one specimen sequenced in a study of T-cell reconstitution after alpha-beta-depleted transplantation in children. TCRbeta library construction was performed incorporating unique molecular identifiers. In TCRdb, the PCR reads were re-called with MiXCR into one record per CDR3 protein. Of around 680,000 distinct CDR3 sequences listed, roughly 15% are singletons. The sample here was PBMCs from the stem cell graft donor, taken from the stem cell graft. These receptors originate from a human donor who donated a stem cell graft to a child with acute myeloid leukemia.

The rearrangement joins TRBV6-5 to TRBJ2-7; D gene unclear. CDR1 MNHEY and CDR2 SVGAGI come from the germline V gene. Trimming took 0 bases from V and 0 from J, leaving 9 bases between them. The CDR3 sequence is 15 residues long. The CDR3 loop reads CASSYSGRSSYEQYF. Written as DNA, the CDR3 is TGTGCCAGCAGTTACTCGGGCAGGAGCTCCTACGAGCAGTACTTC.

The rearrangement uses TRBV20-1 and TRBJ2-3, with 7 bases fitting TRBD2. CDR1 DFQATT and CDR2 SNEGSKA come from the germline V gene (reference sequence). Trimming at V came to 1 base and at J to 2 bases, leaving 18 bases not matched to a gene. The CDR3 runs to 19 residues. In DNA form, the CDR3 reads TGCAGTGCTAGAGGAGGGACTAAAAGGGCTACTATACACACAGATACGCAGTATTTT. Translated: CSARGGTKRATIHTDTQYF.

This clonotype was observed a few times. The CDR3 region has the DNA TGCAGTGCTAGAGAGGGGGGGTATTCCGGGGAGCTGTTTTTT. Translation: CSAREGGYSGELFF. The chain combines TRBV20-1 with TRBJ2-2, with 7 bases identical to TRBD2. Germline CDR1 reads DFQATT; CDR2 reads SNEGSKA (reference sequence). This CDR3 has 14 residues. V lost 0 bases, J lost 6 bases, and 4 bases stayed unmatched.

This clonotype was observed at least ten times. The CDR3 DNA is TGTGCCAGCAGCCAGACGGAAGGTGAAGCTTTCTTT. It is translated as CASSQTEGEAFF. V is TRBV6-6 and J is TRBJ1-1; no clear D. The germline V gene has CDR1 MNHNY and CDR2 SVGAGI (reference sequence). The CDR3 has 12 residues. V lost 6 bases to trimming and J lost 7 bases, with 12 bases between them.

This clonotype appeared a few times. The genes are TRBV20-1 and TRBJ2-2; no clear D. V was shortened by 3 bases and J by 1 base, with 12 bases between the two germline ends. Looked up from germline, CDR1 is DFQATT and CDR2 is SNEGSKA (reference sequence). The CDR3 consists of 15 residues. The CDR3 spells CSASLPRQNTGELFF. The CDR3 nucleotides read TGCAGTGCTAGCCTTCCTCGACAGAACACCGGGGAGCTGTTTTTT.

The rearrangement links TRBV20-1 to TRBJ1-1, with a weak D call TRBD1 (5 bases). This CDR3 spans 15 amino acids. V was pared by 5 bases and J by 1 base, with 17 bases between. CDR1 is DFQATT and CDR2 is SNEGSKA in the germline V gene (reference sequence). The CDR3 is CSAPQTLTGNTEAFF. CDR3 DNA sequence: TGCAGTGCTCCTCAGACGCTAACAGGGAACACTGAAGCTTTCTTT.

The chain combines TRBV2 with TRBJ1-1, with a tentative D call TRBD1 (6 bases). Germline V gene lookup returns CDR1 SNHLY and CDR2 FYNNEI. V shed 8 bases and J shed 1 base, with 26 bases lying between them. The CDR3 extends over 18 amino acids. The chain's CDR3 is CASGPRAGAINRNTEAFF. CDR3 nucleotides: TGTGCCAGCGGCCCCCGGGCAGGGGCCATCAACAGGAACACTGAAGCTTTCTTT.

This clonotype was seen many times. The chain uses TRBV12-3 or TRBV12-4 and TRBJ2-1, with 13 bases aligning to TRBD2. CDR3 length: 14 amino acids. The V segment lost 6 bases and the J segment 9 bases; nucleotides outside the gene matches: 5. CDR3 DNA sequence: TGTGCCAGCAGCATTGGACTAGCGGGGGTTGAGCAGTTCTTC. Its translation: CASSIGLAGVEQFF.

This clonotype occurred many times. The chain uses TRBV11-2 and TRBJ2-1, with a weak D call TRBD1 (5 bases). Germline V gene sequence: CDR1 SGHAT, CDR2 FQNNGV. The CDR3 consists of 19 residues. The V gene lost 3 bases and the J gene lost 2 bases, with 23 bases spanning the gap. CDR3 DNA: TGTGCCAGCAGCTTTATCGTGGGGCAGCTGGTCCATGCCTACAATGAGCAGTTCTTC. It codes for CASSFIVGQLVHAYNEQFF.